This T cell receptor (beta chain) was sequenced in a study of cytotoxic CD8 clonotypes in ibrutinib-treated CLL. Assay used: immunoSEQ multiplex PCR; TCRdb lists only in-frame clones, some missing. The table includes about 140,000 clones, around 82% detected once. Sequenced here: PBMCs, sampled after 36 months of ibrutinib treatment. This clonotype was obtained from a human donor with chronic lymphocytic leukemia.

The CDR3 loop reads CASSFGSRGYNSPLHF. Here the CDR3 DNA reads TGCGCCAGCAGCTTTGGCTCCCGTGGTTATAATTCACCCCTCCACTTT. The chain links TRBV5-1 to TRBJ1-6; D is undetermined. Germline values: CDR1 SGHRS, CDR2 YFSETQ. Trimming stripped 2 bases from V and 4 bases from J, with 13 bases between. The CDR3 is made up of 16 amino acids.